One sample yielded the 14 T cell receptor beta chains listed below, sequenced in a study of blood T cell repertoires in COVID-19. Generated by immunoSEQ multiplex PCR, the TCRdb table keeps only in-frame clones and is missing some. The sample includes approximately 90,000 clones, around 80% of them seen just once. The sample consisted of peripheral blood. These receptors were taken from a human donor in a cohort sampled during active COVID-19.

V usage is TRBV7-9 and J usage is TRBJ2-2; D possibly corresponds to TRBD1 (7 bases). This CDR3 region has 15 residues. Germline lookup yields CDR1 SEHNR and CDR2 FQNEAQ (reference sequence). V was pared by 5 bases and J by 6 bases, with 16 bases between. CDR3 nucleotides: TGTGCCAGCAGCCAAAACAGGGGAGGAGCCGGGGAGCTGTTTTTT. Its protein product is CASSQNRGGAGELFF.

The table lists this clone with a count of one. The V call is TRBV20-1, the J call TRBJ2-3; D unresolved. The CDR3 loop spans 11 amino acids. The V gene's germline CDR1 is DFQATT and CDR2 SNEGSKA (reference sequence). The V gene lost 4 bases and the J gene lost 8 bases, with 10 bases spanning the gap. For the CDR3, the DNA is TGCAGTGCTAAAAGCGACTTTACGCAGTATTTT. Its translation is CSAKSDFTQYF.

The chain joins TRBV11-2 to TRBJ2-1; maybe TRBD1 (5 bases). V lost 2 bases to trimming and J lost 0 bases, with 14 bases between them. From germline, CDR1 is SGHAT and CDR2 FQNNGV. The CDR3 length is 17 residues. CDR3 residues: CASSLRLGRSSYNEQFF. The CDR3 DNA sequence: TGTGCCAGCAGCTTACGATTGGGGCGGAGCTCCTACAATGAGCAGTTCTTC. The full variable domain, completed using reference TRBV11-2 and TRBJ2-1, is EAGVAQSPRYKIIEKRQSVAFWCNPISGHATLYWYQQILGQGPKLLIQFQNNGVVDDSQLPKDRFSAERLKGVDSTLKIQPAKLEDSAVYLCASSLRLGRSSYNEQFFGPGTRLTVL.

The chain is built from TRBV27 and TRBJ2-6; D unresolved. CDR3 length: 14 amino acids. The V gene lost 6 bases and the J gene lost 0 bases, with 6 bases spanning the gap. In germline, CDR1 is MNHEY, CDR2 SMNVEV (reference sequence). The CDR3 loop reads CASSRSSGANVLTF. The CDR3, as DNA: TGTGCCAGCAGCCGGAGCTCTGGGGCCAACGTCCTGACTTTC.

The CDR3 DNA is TGTGCCAGCAGTTGGGCGGGCAATGAGCAGTTCTTC. Protein sequence: CASSWAGNEQFF. The chain recombines TRBV12-3 or TRBV12-4 with TRBJ2-1, with D tentatively TRBD2 (5 bases). V lost 4 bases and J 6 bases, leaving 7 bases between the germline ends. The CDR3 is 12 amino acids.

The genes are TRBV5-1 and TRBJ2-7; TRBD2 matches at 11 bases. Germline lookup yields CDR1 SGHRS and CDR2 YFSETQ. V was pared by 0 bases and J by 4 bases, with 3 bases of the junction left unmatched. The CDR3 runs to 15 residues. The CDR3 DNA is TGCGCCAGCAGCTTGGGGGGGACTAGCGGTTACGAGCAGTACTTC. Translating it yields CASSLGGTSGYEQYF.

The chain uses TRBV5-6 and TRBJ2-1; a weak D match, TRBD1 (6 bases). Between the trimmed V and J ends, which lost 1 base and 1 base, there was a span of 6 bases. In germline, CDR1 is SGHDT, CDR2 YYEEEE. This CDR3 has 14 amino acids. CDR3 bases: TGTGCCAGCAGCTTGACAGGGTCCTACAATGAGCAGTTCTTC. Its protein product is CASSLTGSYNEQFF. Full variable domain (rest looked up from reference TRBV5-6 and TRBJ2-1): DAGVTQSPTHLIKTRGQQVTLRCSPKSGHDTVSWYQQALGQGPQFIFQYYEEEERQRGNFPDRFSGHQFPNYSSELNVNALLLGDSALYLCASSLTGSYNEQFFGPGTRLTVL.

This clone showed up just once. The chain combines TRBV28 with TRBJ1-2; perhaps TRBD1 as D (5 bases). The CDR3 loop spans 18 amino acids. V lost 4 bases to trimming and J lost 4 bases, with 25 bases between them. Germline loops: CDR1 MDHEN, CDR2 SYDVKM. The CDR3 is CASSSYHKKDNLRYGYTF. DNA of the CDR3: TGTGCCAGCAGTTCATACCACAAAAAGGACAACCTACGCTATGGCTACACCTTC.

V gene TRBV5-1 combines with J gene TRBJ1-5; weak D call: TRBD1 (5 bases). The germline V and J ends were trimmed by 0 bases and 7 bases, with 8 bases remaining between them. Germline loops: CDR1 SGHRS, CDR2 YFSETQ. The CDR3 totals 13 residues. The CDR3 region has the DNA TGCGCCAGCAGCTTGGGACAGAACCAGCCCCAGCATTTT. Its protein product is CASSLGQNQPQHF.

This clone has just a few counts. The V and J genes are TRBV4-1 and TRBJ2-2, with TRBD2 matching 11 bases. The CDR3 totals 17 residues. Trimming at V came to 1 base and at J to 5 bases, leaving 6 bases not matched to a gene. Looked up from germline, CDR1 is MGHRA and CDR2 is YSYEKL. CDR3 bases: TGCGCCAGCAGCCAAGGACTAGCGGGAAGTCCGACCGGGGAGCTGTTTTTT. Protein: CASSQGLAGSPTGELFF.

The chain joins TRBV19 to TRBJ1-2; TRBD1 aligns across 10 bases. V gave up 3 bases and J gave up 8 bases; unmatched junction bases: 27. This CDR3 is built from 21 residues. Germline CDR1 is LNHDA and CDR2 is SQIVND (reference sequence). CDR3 loop: CASSMELKPRDRGHPNGGYTF. CDR3 sequence (DNA): TGTGCCAGTAGTATGGAATTAAAACCCCGGGACAGGGGACACCCAAATGGGGGCTACACCTTC.

The J gene is TRBJ2-2, the V gene TRBV9; TRBD2 might be the D (6 bases). Trimming took off 0 bases at V and 1 base at J, with 7 bases between the two ends. CDR3 size: 15 residues. The germline V gene encodes CDR1 SGDLS and CDR2 YYNGEE. The CDR3: CASSVVSGNTGELFF. DNA for the CDR3: TGTGCCAGCAGCGTAGTTAGCGGGAACACCGGGGAGCTGTTTTTT.

J is TRBJ2-3 and V is TRBV28; D uncertain. Trimming took off 6 bases at V and 7 bases at J, with 20 bases between the two ends. This CDR3 has 15 residues. From germline, CDR1 is MDHEN and CDR2 SYDVKM. The CDR3 spells CASRMTWPPSNTQYF. The DNA of the CDR3 is TGTGCCAGCAGGATGACATGGCCCCCGTCGAATACGCAGTATTTT.

The rearrangement links TRBV9 to TRBJ2-7; D is uncertain. The CDR3 has 13 amino acids. Germline lookup yields CDR1 SGDLS and CDR2 YYNGEE. V lost 3 bases and J 1 base, leaving 8 bases between the germline ends. This CDR3 reads CASSGHGSYEQYF. Written as DNA, the CDR3 is TGTGCCAGCAGCGGACATGGATCCTACGAGCAGTACTTC.